One and the same sample provided the 21 T cell receptor beta chains below, sequenced in a study of blood T cell repertoires in COVID-19. Measured with immunoSEQ multiplex PCR; TCRdb has only the in-frame clones, and not every one. The table shows about 240,000 clones, with around 85% occurring only once. The sequencing input was peripheral blood. These receptors all stem from a woman older than 75 with acute or convalescent COVID-19.

A single count supports this clone. The V gene is TRBV7-9, the J gene TRBJ2-7, with no clear D. Germline V lookup: CDR1 SEHNR, CDR2 FQNEAQ (reference sequence). The V end lost 0 bases, the J end lost 1 base, and 4 bases lay between the germline ends. CDR3 length equals 13 residues. This CDR3 is CASSLAHSYEQYF. The CDR3 nucleotides are TGTGCCAGCAGCTTAGCTCATTCCTACGAGCAGTACTTC.

The J gene is TRBJ1-1, the V gene TRBV10-3, with TRBD1 identical over 7 bases. The CDR3 is 15 residues long. The ends lost 7 bases at V and 1 base at J; junction bases unmatched: 9. Per the germline V gene, CDR1 is ENHRY and CDR2 is SYGVKD. CDR3 protein: CAINPNRGKNTEAFF. CDR3 nucleotide sequence: TGTGCCATCAACCCTAACAGGGGCAAGAACACTGAAGCTTTCTTT.

This chain connects TRBV13 to TRBJ2-3; D unclear. V lost 3 bases and J lost 2, with 6 bases in between. Germline loops: CDR1 PRHDT, CDR2 FYEKMQ (reference sequence). The CDR3 runs to 13 residues. CDR3 residues: CASSFLSTDTQYF. DNA for the CDR3: TGTGCCAGCAGCTTTCTATCCACAGATACGCAGTATTTT.

Comment on this clone: Other DNA sequences of this sample code for an identical CDR3. The genes are TRBV2 and TRBJ1-2; 7 nucleotides align to TRBD1. Germline V gives CDR1 SNHLY, CDR2 FYNNEI. V lost 8 bases to trimming and J lost 2 bases; unmatched junction nucleotides: 5. The CDR3 consists of 13 residues. The CDR3 DNA reads as TGTGCCAGCTCCCGGACAGGAAACTATGGCTACACCTTC. As protein: CASSRTGNYGYTF.

The rearrangement joins TRBV29-1 to TRBJ2-3, with 8 bases aligning to TRBD2. The CDR3 is 14 residues long. V lost 6 bases and J lost 2; bases outside the gene matches: 7. Germline CDR1 SQVTM, CDR2 ANQGSEA. DNA for the CDR3: TGCAGCGTGGACAGCGGGGGAAACACAGATACGCAGTATTTT. Its translation is CSVDSGGNTDTQYF.

This clone was seen only once. The genes are TRBV19 and TRBJ1-6; D is undetermined. Per germline, CDR1 LNHDA and CDR2 SQIVND (reference sequence). This CDR3 has 13 amino acids. V lost 3 bases and J lost 9, with 9 bases in between. The CDR3 reads CASSMKGGSPLHF. The CDR3 DNA reads as TGTGCCAGTAGTATGAAAGGAGGTTCACCCCTCCACTTT.

The rearrangement joins TRBV18 to TRBJ1-5, with 7 bases matching TRBD1. The CDR3 is made up of 15 amino acids. In germline, CDR1 is KGHSH, CDR2 LQKENI. The J segment lost 0 bases and the V segment lost 2 bases, leaving 1 base of the junction unmatched. This CDR3 reads CASSPTGDSNQPQHF. CDR3 nucleotides: TGTGCCAGCTCACCAACAGGGGATAGCAATCAGCCCCAGCATTTT.

The chain employs TRBV5-6 and TRBJ2-5; 7 nucleotides match TRBD1. The V segment lost 3 bases and the J segment 3 bases; nucleotides outside the gene matches: 14. The CDR3 totals 17 residues. The germline gives CDR1 SGHDT, CDR2 YYEEEE. Here the CDR3 reads CASSSLSYPDRKETQYF. The DNA of the CDR3 is TGTGCCAGCAGCTCTTTGAGTTACCCGGACAGGAAAGAGACCCAGTACTTC.

The J gene is TRBJ1-3, the V gene TRBV3-1 (or the pseudogene TRBV3-2); no clear D. Germline lookup yields CDR1 LGHDT and CDR2 YNNKEL (reference sequence). The CDR3 has 16 residues. With 3 bases removed from V and 1 base from J, the gap between germline ends came to 13 bases. The CDR3 loop is CASSQSMTGSGNTIYF. Here the CDR3 DNA reads TGTGCCAGCAGCCAGTCGATGACCGGGTCTGGAAACACCATATATTTT.

The CDR3 nucleotides read TGTGCCACCAGTGATTCCAAGACAGGGGGCCGGGAGCAGTACTTC. It yields the protein CATSDSKTGGREQYF. The rearrangement joins TRBV24-1 to TRBJ2-7; 10 bases are a match to TRBD1. J lost 7 bases, V lost 2 bases, and 7 bases had no gene match. The CDR3 is made up of 15 amino acids. CDR1 and CDR2 (germline): KGHDR, SFDVKD.

This clone was detected only once. The J gene is TRBJ2-7, the V gene TRBV28, with a possible D match to TRBD1 (5 bases). CDR3 size: 13 residues. Germline V gene data show CDR1 as MDHEN and CDR2 as SYDVKM. V gave up 8 bases and J gave up 4 bases, with 15 bases separating them. For the CDR3, the DNA is TGTGCCAGCGGCAGACAGTTAGCTTACGAGCAGTACTTC. Encoded protein: CASGRQLAYEQYF.

This clone has only one observation. Other DNA sequences in this specimen translate into the identical CDR3. The V gene is TRBV6-5, the J gene TRBJ2-7; 9 positions match TRBD1. From germline, CDR1 is MNHEY and CDR2 SVGAGI. This CDR3 is 14 amino acids long. The V and J ends lost 0 bases and 4 bases, in that order; junction bases with no gene match: 1. This CDR3 is CASSYSGTGYEQYF. The CDR3 DNA is TGTGCCAGCAGTTACTCAGGGACAGGGTACGAGCAGTACTTC.

The chain joins TRBV6-1 to TRBJ1-2, with unresolved D. Germline CDR1 is MNHNS and CDR2 is SASEGT. The ends were cut back, 2 bases at V and 5 bases at J, with 18 bases in the middle. The CDR3 contains 16 residues. The CDR3 DNA reads TGTGCCAGCAGTGAAATTCCCTCGTGGCAGATGTATGGCTACACCTTC. Amino acids: CASSEIPSWQMYGYTF.

This clone was picked up a small number of times. This chain connects TRBV5-4 to TRBJ2-2; a weak D match, TRBD1 (5 bases). Trimming stripped 4 bases from V and 4 bases from J, with 14 bases between. The length of the CDR3 is 15 residues. CDR1 SGHNT and CDR2 YYREEE come from the germline V gene (reference sequence). In DNA form, the CDR3 reads TGTGCCAGCAGCCCGGACACCCTGGGCACCGGGGAGCTGTTTTTT. As protein: CASSPDTLGTGELFF.

The chain recombines TRBV15 with TRBJ2-7; 11 bases map to TRBD1. With V trimmed by 5 bases and J by 4 bases, 4 bases remained unmatched. Per the germline V gene, CDR1 is LNHNV and CDR2 is YYDKDF (reference sequence). The CDR3 runs to 14 residues. The CDR3 nucleotides read TGTGCCACCAGCCAGGGACAGGGGGAATACGAGCAGTACTTC. It is translated as CATSQGQGEYEQYF. The entire variable domain, with the rest obtained from reference TRBV15 and TRBJ2-7, is as follows: DAMVIQNPRYQVTQFGKPVTLSCSQTLNHNVMYWYQQKSSQAPKLLFHYYDKDFNNEADTPDNFQSRRPNTSFCFLDIRSPGLGDTAMYLCATSQGQGEYEQYFGPGTRLTVT.

This sequence joins TRBV30 and TRBJ1-2, with no clear D. Trimming pared 2 bases from V and 6 bases from J, leaving 10 bases between. Per the germline V gene, CDR1 is GTSNPN and CDR2 is SVGIG (reference sequence). The CDR3 covers 12 residues. The CDR3: CAWSPWRDGYTF. The CDR3 DNA follows: TGTGCCTGGAGTCCTTGGAGGGATGGCTACACCTTC.

The CDR3 sequence is CASSPAGQKNIQYF. The CDR3 bases are TGCGCCAGCAGCCCCGCGGGACAGAAAAACATTCAGTACTTC. The chain uses TRBV5-1 and TRBJ2-4; a weak D match, TRBD1 (7 bases). Trimming took 4 bases from V and 4 from J, leaving 12 bases between them. The CDR3 has 14 amino acids. CDR1 is SGHRS and CDR2 is YFSETQ in the germline V gene.

CDR3 nucleotides: TGTGCCAGCTCACCATTGACAGGAAGCACAGATACGCAGTATTTT. Protein sequence: CASSPLTGSTDTQYF. The V gene is TRBV18, the J gene TRBJ2-3; the D gene is possibly TRBD1 (6 bases). With 2 bases removed from V and 0 bases from J, the gap between germline ends came to 9 bases. The CDR3 totals 15 residues. Germline-derived CDR1 and CDR2 are KGHSH and LQKENI.

The rearrangement links TRBV19 to TRBJ2-5; maybe TRBD1 (5 bases). The germline V and J ends were trimmed by 3 bases and 5 bases, with 28 bases remaining between them. Germline V lookup: CDR1 LNHDA, CDR2 SQIVND (reference sequence). This CDR3 region has 19 residues. CDR3 protein: CASSISPGSVVTSRETQYF. DNA of the CDR3: TGTGCCAGTAGTATCAGTCCAGGGTCGGTGGTGACCTCTCGGGAGACCCAGTACTTC.

V and J are TRBV27 and TRBJ1-5; 9 positions agree with TRBD1. This CDR3 comprises 13 residues. CDR1 is MNHEY, CDR2 SMNVEV, per germline (reference sequence). With 5 bases clipped from V and 6 bases from J, the junction kept 2 bases outside the gene matches. DNA of the CDR3: TGTGCCAGCAGTACAGGGGGCCCTCAGCCCCAGCATTTT. This gives the protein CASSTGGPQPQHF.

The rearrangement uses TRBV28 and TRBJ2-7, with TRBD2 matching 9 bases. Per germline, CDR1 MDHEN and CDR2 SYDVKM. The CDR3 extends over 15 amino acids. The J segment lost 4 bases and the V segment lost 4 bases, leaving 8 bases of the junction unmatched. DNA of the CDR3: TGTGCCAGCAGTTCACAGCGGGGGGCCCGGTACGAGCAGTACTTC. Its protein product is CASSSQRGARYEQYF. The variable domain in full, completed from reference TRBV28 and TRBJ2-7, reads DVKVTQSSRYLVKRTGEKVFLECVQDMDHENMFWYRQDPGLGLRLIYFSYDVKMKEKGDIPEGYSVSREKKERFSLILESASTNQTSMYLCASSSQRGARYEQYFGPGTRLTVT.